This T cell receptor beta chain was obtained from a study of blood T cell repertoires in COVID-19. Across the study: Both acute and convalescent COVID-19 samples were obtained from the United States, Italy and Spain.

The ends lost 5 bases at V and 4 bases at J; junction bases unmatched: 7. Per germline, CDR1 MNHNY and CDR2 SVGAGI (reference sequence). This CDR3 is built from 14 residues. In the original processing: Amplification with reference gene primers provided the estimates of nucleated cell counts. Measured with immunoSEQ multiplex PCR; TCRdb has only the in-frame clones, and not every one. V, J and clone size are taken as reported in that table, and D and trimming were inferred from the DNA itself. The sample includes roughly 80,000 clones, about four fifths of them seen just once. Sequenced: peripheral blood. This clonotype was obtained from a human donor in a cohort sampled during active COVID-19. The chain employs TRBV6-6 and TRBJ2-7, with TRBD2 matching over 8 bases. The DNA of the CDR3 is TGTGCCAGCAGTCTCGGGAGGGGGATTTACGAGCAGTACTTC. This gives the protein CASSLGRGIYEQYF.